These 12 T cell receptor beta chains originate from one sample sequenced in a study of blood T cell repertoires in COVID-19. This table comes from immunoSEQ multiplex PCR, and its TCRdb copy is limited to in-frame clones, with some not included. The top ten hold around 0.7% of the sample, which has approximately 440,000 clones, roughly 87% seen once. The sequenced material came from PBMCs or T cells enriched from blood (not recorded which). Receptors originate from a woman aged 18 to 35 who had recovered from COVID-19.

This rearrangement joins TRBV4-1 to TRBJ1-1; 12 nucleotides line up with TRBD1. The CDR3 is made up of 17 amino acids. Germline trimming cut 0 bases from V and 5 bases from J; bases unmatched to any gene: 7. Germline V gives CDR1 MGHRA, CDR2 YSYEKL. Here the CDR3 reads CASSQDGTGGRRTEAFF. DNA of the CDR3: TGCGCCAGCAGCCAAGACGGGACAGGGGGCAGAAGGACTGAAGCTTTCTTT.

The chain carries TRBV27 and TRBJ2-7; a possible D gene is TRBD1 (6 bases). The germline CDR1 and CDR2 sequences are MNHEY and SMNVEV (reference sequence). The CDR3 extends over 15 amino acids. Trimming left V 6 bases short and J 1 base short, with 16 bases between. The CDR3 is CASSRSRGRSYEQYF. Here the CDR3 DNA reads TGTGCCAGCAGCCGCAGCAGGGGAAGGTCCTACGAGCAGTACTTC.

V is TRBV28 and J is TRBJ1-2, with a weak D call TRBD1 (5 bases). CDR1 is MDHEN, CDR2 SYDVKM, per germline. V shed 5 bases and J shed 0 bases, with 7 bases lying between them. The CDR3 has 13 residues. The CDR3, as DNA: TGTGCCAGCAGTACGGGGGCTAACTATGGCTACACCTTC. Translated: CASSTGANYGYTF.

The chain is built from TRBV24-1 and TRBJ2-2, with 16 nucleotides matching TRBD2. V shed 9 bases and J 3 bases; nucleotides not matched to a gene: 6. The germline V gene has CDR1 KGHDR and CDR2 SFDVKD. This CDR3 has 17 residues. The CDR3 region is CATSGTSGGVDTGELFF. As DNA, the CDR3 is TGTGCCACCTCCGGGACTAGCGGGGGGGTAGACACCGGGGAGCTGTTTTTT.

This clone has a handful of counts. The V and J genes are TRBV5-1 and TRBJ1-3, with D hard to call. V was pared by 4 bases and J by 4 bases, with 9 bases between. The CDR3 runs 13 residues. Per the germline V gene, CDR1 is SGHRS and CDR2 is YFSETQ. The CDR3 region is CASSTGFGNTIYF. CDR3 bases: TGCGCCAGCAGCACGGGGTTCGGAAACACCATATATTTT.

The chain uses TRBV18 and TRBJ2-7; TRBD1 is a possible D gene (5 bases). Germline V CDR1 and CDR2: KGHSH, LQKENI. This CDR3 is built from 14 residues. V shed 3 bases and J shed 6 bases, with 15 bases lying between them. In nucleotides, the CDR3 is TGTGCCAGCTCACCGGCAGGGTATGTGGGCGAGCAGTACTTC. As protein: CASSPAGYVGEQYF.

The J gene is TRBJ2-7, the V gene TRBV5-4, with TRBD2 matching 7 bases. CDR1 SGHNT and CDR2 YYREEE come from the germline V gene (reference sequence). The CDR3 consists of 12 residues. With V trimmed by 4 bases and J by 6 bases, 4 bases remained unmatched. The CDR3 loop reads CASSVTGGEQYF. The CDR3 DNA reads TGTGCCAGCAGCGTGACGGGGGGCGAGCAGTACTTC.

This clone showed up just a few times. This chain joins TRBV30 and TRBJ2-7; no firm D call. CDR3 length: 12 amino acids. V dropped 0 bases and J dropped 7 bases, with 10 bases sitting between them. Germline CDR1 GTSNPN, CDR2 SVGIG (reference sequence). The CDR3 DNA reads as TGTGCCTGGAGTGTAACAGTTGGGGAGCAGTACTTC. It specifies CAWSVTVGEQYF. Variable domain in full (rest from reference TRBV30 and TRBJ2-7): SQTIHQWPATLVQPVGSPLSLECTVEGTSNPNLYWYRQAAGRGLQLLFYSVGIGQISSEVPQNLSASRPQDRQFILSSKKLLLSDSGFYLCAWSVTVGEQYFGPGTRLTVT.

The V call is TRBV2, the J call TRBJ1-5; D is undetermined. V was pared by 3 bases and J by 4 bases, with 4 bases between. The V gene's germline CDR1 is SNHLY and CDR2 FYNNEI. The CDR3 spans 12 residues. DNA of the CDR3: TGTGCCAGCAGTGACCTTAATCAGCCCCAGCATTTT. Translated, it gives CASSDLNQPQHF.

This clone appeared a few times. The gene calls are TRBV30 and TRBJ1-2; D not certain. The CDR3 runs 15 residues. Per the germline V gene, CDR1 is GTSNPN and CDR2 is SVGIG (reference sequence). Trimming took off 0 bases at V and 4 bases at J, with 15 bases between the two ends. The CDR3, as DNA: TGTGCCTGGAGTGTCAGGAGGGATGGGCGCTATGGCTACACCTTC. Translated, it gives CAWSVRRDGRYGYTF.

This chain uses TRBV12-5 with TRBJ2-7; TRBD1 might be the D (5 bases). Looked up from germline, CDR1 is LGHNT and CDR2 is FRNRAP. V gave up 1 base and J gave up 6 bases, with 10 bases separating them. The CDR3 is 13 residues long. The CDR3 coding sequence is TGTGCTAGTGGTTTGGCCCAGGGTAGCGAGCAGTACTTC. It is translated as CASGLAQGSEQYF. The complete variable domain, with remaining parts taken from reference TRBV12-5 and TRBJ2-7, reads DARVTQTPRHKVTEMGQEVTMRCQPILGHNTVFWYRQTMMQGLELLAYFRNRAPLDDSGMPKDRFSAEMPDATLATLKIQPSEPRDSAVYFCASGLAQGSEQYFGPGTRLTVT.

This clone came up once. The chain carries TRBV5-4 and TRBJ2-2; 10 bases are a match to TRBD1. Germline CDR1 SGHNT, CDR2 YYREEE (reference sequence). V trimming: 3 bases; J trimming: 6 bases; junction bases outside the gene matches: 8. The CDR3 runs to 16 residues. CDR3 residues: CASSSAGQGVPGELFF. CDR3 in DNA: TGTGCCAGCAGCTCCGCCGGACAGGGGGTCCCCGGGGAGCTGTTTTTT.